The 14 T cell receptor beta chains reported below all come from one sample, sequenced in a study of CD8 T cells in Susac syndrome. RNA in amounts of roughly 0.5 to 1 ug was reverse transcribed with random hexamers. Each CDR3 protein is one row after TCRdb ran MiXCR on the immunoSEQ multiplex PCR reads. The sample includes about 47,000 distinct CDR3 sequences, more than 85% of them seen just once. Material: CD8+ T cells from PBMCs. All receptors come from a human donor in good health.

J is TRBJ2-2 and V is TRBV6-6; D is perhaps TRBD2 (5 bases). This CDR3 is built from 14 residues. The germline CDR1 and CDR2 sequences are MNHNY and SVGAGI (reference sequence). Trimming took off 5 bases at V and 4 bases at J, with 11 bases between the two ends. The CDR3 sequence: CASSDGDATGELFF. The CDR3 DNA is TGTGCCAGCAGTGACGGGGATGCCACCGGGGAGCTGTTTTTT.

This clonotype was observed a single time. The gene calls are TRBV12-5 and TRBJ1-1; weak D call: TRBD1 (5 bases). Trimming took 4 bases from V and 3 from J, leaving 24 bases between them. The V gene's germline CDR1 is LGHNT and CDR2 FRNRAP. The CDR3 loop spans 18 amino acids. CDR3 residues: CASGSPGGYAPRDTEAFF. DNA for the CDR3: TGTGCTAGTGGTTCTCCTGGGGGTTACGCCCCGAGGGACACTGAAGCTTTCTTT.

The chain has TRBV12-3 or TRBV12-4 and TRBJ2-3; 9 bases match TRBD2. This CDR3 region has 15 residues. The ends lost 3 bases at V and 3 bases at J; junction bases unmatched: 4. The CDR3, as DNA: TGTGCCAGCAGTTTCGTAGCGGGAGTTACAGATACGCAGTATTTT. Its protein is CASSFVAGVTDTQYF.

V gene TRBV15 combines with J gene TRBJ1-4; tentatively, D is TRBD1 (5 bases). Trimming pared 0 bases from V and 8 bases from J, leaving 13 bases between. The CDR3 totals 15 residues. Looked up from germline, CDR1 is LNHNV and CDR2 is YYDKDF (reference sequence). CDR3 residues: CATSRDRGRGEKLFF. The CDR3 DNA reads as TGTGCCACCAGCAGAGATAGGGGCCGTGGGGAAAAACTGTTTTTT.

Here the CDR3 reads CSARAGFAYEQYF. DNA for the CDR3: TGCAGTGCTAGAGCAGGGTTCGCCTACGAGCAGTACTTC. This sequence joins TRBV20-1 and TRBJ2-7; possible D gene TRBD1, 5 bases. The CDR3 has 13 amino acids. The ends were cut back, 1 base at V and 2 bases at J, with 9 bases in the middle. Germline assignment: CDR1 DFQATT and CDR2 SNEGSKA (reference sequence).

CDR3 nucleotide sequence: TGTGCCAGTAGTATAGATCGGTCAGGGGGCAAGGATGGCTACACCTTC. Translation: CASSIDRSGGKDGYTF. The J gene is TRBJ1-2, the V gene TRBV19, with 8 positions matching TRBD1. The CDR3 runs 16 residues. V shed 0 bases and J 6 bases; nucleotides not matched to a gene: 9. The germline V gene encodes CDR1 LNHDA and CDR2 SQIVND (reference sequence).

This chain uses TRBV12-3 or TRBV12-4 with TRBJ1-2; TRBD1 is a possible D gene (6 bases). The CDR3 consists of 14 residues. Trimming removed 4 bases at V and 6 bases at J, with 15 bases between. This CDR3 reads CASSSPGGPDGYTF. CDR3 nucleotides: TGTGCCAGCAGTTCCCCGGGGGGGCCGGATGGCTACACCTTC.

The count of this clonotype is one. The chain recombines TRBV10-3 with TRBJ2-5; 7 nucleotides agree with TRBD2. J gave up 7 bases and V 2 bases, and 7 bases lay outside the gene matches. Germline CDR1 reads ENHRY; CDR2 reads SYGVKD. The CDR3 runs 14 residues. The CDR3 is CAISEGSGILTQYF. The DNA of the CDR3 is TGTGCCATCAGTGAGGGGAGCGGGATATTGACCCAGTACTTC.

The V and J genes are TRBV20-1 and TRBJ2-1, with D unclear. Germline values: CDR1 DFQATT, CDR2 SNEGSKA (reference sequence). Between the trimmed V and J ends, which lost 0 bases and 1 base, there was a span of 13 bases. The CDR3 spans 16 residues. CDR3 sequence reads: CSARDRSFLSYNEQFF. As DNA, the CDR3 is TGCAGTGCTAGAGATAGATCCTTCCTTTCCTACAATGAGCAGTTCTTC.

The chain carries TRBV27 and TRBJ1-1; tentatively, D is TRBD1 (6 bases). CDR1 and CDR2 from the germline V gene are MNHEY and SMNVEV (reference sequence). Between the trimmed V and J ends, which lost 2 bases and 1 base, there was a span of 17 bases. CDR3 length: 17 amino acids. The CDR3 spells CASSLNSGGSRNTEAFF. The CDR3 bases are TGTGCCAGCAGTTTAAATTCCGGGGGCTCGAGGAACACTGAAGCTTTCTTT.

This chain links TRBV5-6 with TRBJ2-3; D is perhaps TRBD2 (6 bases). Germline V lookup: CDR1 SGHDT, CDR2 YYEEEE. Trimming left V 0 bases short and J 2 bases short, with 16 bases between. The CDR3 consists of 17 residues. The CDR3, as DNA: TGTGCCAGCAGCTTGGCGGTCGGGAGCGCCTTCACAGATACGCAGTATTTT. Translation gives CASSLAVGSAFTDTQYF. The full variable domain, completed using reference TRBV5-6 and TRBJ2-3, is DAGVTQSPTHLIKTRGQQVTLRCSPKSGHDTVSWYQQALGQGPQFIFQYYEEEERQRGNFPDRFSGHQFPNYSSELNVNALLLGDSALYLCASSLAVGSAFTDTQYFGPGTRLTVL.

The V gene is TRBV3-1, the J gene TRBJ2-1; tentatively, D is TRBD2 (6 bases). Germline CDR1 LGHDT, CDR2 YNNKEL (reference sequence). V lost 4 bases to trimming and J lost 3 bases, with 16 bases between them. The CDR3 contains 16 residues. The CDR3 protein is CASSRSGRPIYNEQFF. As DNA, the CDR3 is TGTGCCAGCAGCCGTTCGGGGAGGCCCATCTACAATGAGCAGTTCTTC.

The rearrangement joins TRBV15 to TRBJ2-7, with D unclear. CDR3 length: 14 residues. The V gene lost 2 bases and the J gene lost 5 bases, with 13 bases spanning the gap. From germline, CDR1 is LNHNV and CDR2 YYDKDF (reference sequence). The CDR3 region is CATSRRSNRDEQYF. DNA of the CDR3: TGTGCCACCAGCAGAAGGAGCAATCGAGACGAGCAGTACTTC. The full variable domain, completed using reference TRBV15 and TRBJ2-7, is DAMVIQNPRYQVTQFGKPVTLSCSQTLNHNVMYWYQQKSSQAPKLLFHYYDKDFNNEADTPDNFQSRRPNTSFCFLDIRSPGLGDTAMYLCATSRRSNRDEQYFGPGTRLTVT.

For the CDR3, the DNA is TGTGCCAGCTCACCACTAGGGGGAACGGGACAGGCCCCCTACGAGCAGTACTTC. Residues: CASSPLGGTGQAPYEQYF. This rearrangement joins TRBV18 to TRBJ2-7; 8 nucleotides match TRBD1. CDR3 length equals 18 residues. From germline, CDR1 is KGHSH and CDR2 LQKENI. J lost 2 bases, V lost 1 base, and 13 bases had no gene match. The complete variable domain, with remaining parts taken from reference TRBV18 and TRBJ2-7, reads NAGVMQNPRHLVRRRGQEARLRCSPMKGHSHVYWYRQLPEEGLKFMVYLQKENIIDESGMPKERFSAEFPKEGPSILRIQQVVRGDSAAYFCASSPLGGTGQAPYEQYFGPGTRLTVT.